Below, 28 T cell receptor beta chains from the same sample are listed, as sequenced in a study of T-cell memory formation after mild COVID-19. MiXCR was run by TCRdb on the 5' RACE reads, yielding one entry per CDR3 protein. Of roughly 150,000 distinct CDR3 sequences in the sample, approximately 15% were seen once. The source material was PBMCs or a T cell subset sorted from them (not recorded which). The receptor set was obtained from an adult woman who had mild COVID-19 (a few samples of this study predate the infection). Cell type and time point are not known.

This clonotype was seen repeatedly, ten times or more. This chain uses TRBV5-1 with TRBJ1-2; TRBD1 matches at 8 bases. CDR1 is SGHRS and CDR2 is YFSETQ in the germline V gene. The CDR3 covers 14 residues. J was trimmed by 6 bases and V by 4 bases; bases with no gene match: 8. CDR3 coding DNA: TGCGCCAGCAGCCTTGGGCAGGGGGCGGATGGCTACACCTTC. It codes for CASSLGQGADGYTF.

Note on this clonotype: At one boundary the junction diverges from the germline segment, which might be a read error. The rearrangement joins TRBV3-1 to TRBJ2-1; D remains ambiguous. The CDR3 sequence is 15 residues long. The V gene's germline CDR1 is LGHDT and CDR2 YNNKEL (reference sequence). The CDR3 is CASSQGSDRYNEQFF. The DNA of the CDR3 is TGTGCCAGCAGTCAAGGATCGGACCGATACAATGAGCAGTTCTTC.

V usage is TRBV24-1 and J usage is TRBJ2-3; D uncertain. Germline-derived CDR1 and CDR2 are KGHDR and SFDVKD. With 6 bases removed from V and 2 bases from J, the gap between germline ends came to 17 bases. The CDR3 loop spans 16 amino acids. The CDR3 loop is CATSTPQDRPTDTQYF. The DNA of the CDR3 is TGTGCCACCAGTACCCCCCAGGACCGGCCCACAGATACGCAGTATTTT.

The chain uses TRBV5-1 and TRBJ2-5, with TRBD1 matching 7 bases. This CDR3 spans 13 amino acids. The V and J ends lost 7 bases and 7 bases, in that order; junction bases with no gene match: 10. The V gene's germline CDR1 is SGHRS and CDR2 YFSETQ. The CDR3 loop reads CASQDRTPGTQYF. The DNA for the CDR3 is TGCGCCAGCCAGGACAGGACCCCTGGGACCCAGTACTTC.

The CDR3 region has the DNA TGTGCCAGCAGTCGTCAGGACAGGGGACGGGAGCAGTACGTC. This gives the protein CASSRQDRGREQYV. The genes are TRBV6-6 and TRBJ2-7; 9 bases line up with TRBD1. Germline CDR1 reads MNHNY; CDR2 reads SVGAGI (reference sequence). V lost 5 bases to trimming and J lost 7 bases; unmatched junction nucleotides: 9. This CDR3 spans 14 amino acids.

This chain connects TRBV21-1 to TRBJ1-1. TRBV21-1 is recorded as a pseudogene. There are 15 residues in the CDR3. This CDR3 is CASSKGRLLNTEAFF. CDR3 in DNA: TGTGCCAGCAGCAAAGGAAGACTTTTGAACACTGAAGCTTTCTTT.

This clonotype was detected a few times. The CDR3 DNA is TGTGCCATCAGTGTCGGGGGACATGGGCAGTATTTT. It yields the protein CAISVGGHGQYF. The chain uses TRBV10-3 and TRBJ2-3, with D possibly called TRBD1 or TRBD2 (6 bases each). CDR3 length: 12 amino acids. With 4 bases removed from V and 11 bases from J, the gap between germline ends came to 13 bases. The germline V gene has CDR1 ENHRY and CDR2 SYGVKD.

CDR3 DNA: TGTGCCAGCAGTGGGCGGACAGGTCTCCCCCGCGGTTATAGCAATCAGCCCCAGCATTTT. Its protein is CASSGRTGLPRGYSNQPQHF. The V and J genes are TRBV6-1 and TRBJ1-5; TRBD1 agrees at 7 bases. The V gene end was trimmed by 4 bases and the J gene end by 0 bases; junction bases not matched to a gene: 18. The CDR3 sequence is 20 residues long. Germline-derived CDR1 and CDR2 are MNHNS and SASEGT.

This clonotype was counted only a few times. This rearrangement joins TRBV21-1 to TRBJ1-5; the D segment call TRBD1 is taken from the table without a DNA check. TRBV21-1 is termed a pseudogene. There are 17 residues in the CDR3. Written as DNA, the CDR3 is TGTGCCAGCAGCAAAGGCCCGACAGGGCGAAGCAATCAGCCCCAGCATTTT. Translated, it gives CASSKGPTGRSNQPQHF.

The chain couples TRBV4-2 to TRBJ2-7; the match to TRBD1 covers 11 bases. CDR1 LGHNA and CDR2 YNFKEQ come from the germline V gene. V lost 0 bases and J lost 1; bases outside the gene matches: 11. This CDR3 contains 19 residues. The CDR3 loop reads CASSQELLTRDRGSYEQYF. The CDR3 DNA sequence: TGTGCCAGCAGCCAAGAACTTTTAACCCGGGACAGGGGGTCCTACGAGCAGTACTTC.

This clonotype was detected a few times. The J gene is TRBJ2-1, the V gene TRBV7-2; 10 positions match TRBD1. The CDR3 has 16 amino acids. Trimming removed 4 bases from V and 4 bases from J; junction bases left unmatched: 7. Germline CDR1 reads SGHTA; CDR2 reads FQGNSA. The CDR3 DNA sequence: TGTGCCAGCAGCTCGCGAAGGACAGGGGGGTACAATGAGCAGTTCTTC. Translated, it gives CASSSRRTGGYNEQFF.

V gene TRBV6-6 combines with J gene TRBJ1-2, with TRBD1 identical over 8 bases. The CDR3 has 18 amino acids. Germline CDR1 MNHNY, CDR2 SVGAGI (reference sequence). Germline trimming cut 5 bases from V and 0 bases from J; bases unmatched to any gene: 14. The CDR3 coding sequence is TGTGCCAGCAGTCTAACCGGGACAGGAGCCCTCTCTAACTATGGCTACACCTTC. This encodes CASSLTGTGALSNYGYTF.

The chain combines TRBV11-3 with TRBJ2-2; D is undetermined. The CDR3 has 14 residues. V shed 2 bases and J shed 6 bases, with 10 bases lying between them. The germline V gene has CDR1 SGHNT and CDR2 YENEEA. CDR3 sequence reads: CASSLLQIPGELFF. Here the CDR3 DNA reads TGTGCCAGCAGCTTATTACAGATCCCCGGGGAGCTGTTTTTT.

This sequence joins TRBV3-1 and TRBJ1-1, with a weak D call TRBD1 (5 bases). Trimming shortened V by 1 base and J by 7 bases, and 10 bases separated the two germline ends. The CDR3 contains 13 residues. Germline values: CDR1 LGHDT, CDR2 YNNKEL (reference sequence). The CDR3 sequence is CASSQARAGEAFF. CDR3 nucleotides: TGTGCCAGCAGCCAAGCCAGGGCGGGTGAAGCTTTCTTT.

This clonotype has more than one count but fewer than ten. J is TRBJ2-2 and V is TRBV9; TRBD2 agrees at 9 bases. The CDR3 is 17 residues long. The germline V gene encodes CDR1 SGDLS and CDR2 YYNGEE. The ends lost 5 bases at V and 2 bases at J; junction bases unmatched: 10. CDR3 sequence: CASSLPLAGVNTGELFF. Written as DNA, the CDR3 is TGTGCCAGCAGTCTTCCCTTAGCGGGGGTTAACACCGGGGAGCTGTTTTTT.

The sample holds one count of this clonotype. V gene TRBV12-3 or TRBV12-4 combines with J gene TRBJ1-2, with TRBD1 as a possible D gene (5 bases). Trimming removed 4 bases from V and 4 bases from J, with 16 bases in between. The CDR3 has 15 residues. The CDR3 bases are TGTGCCAGCAGTTCCCGGGGCATCATCTTCTATGGCTACACCTTC. Translating gives CASSSRGIIFYGYTF.

V usage is TRBV5-1 and J usage is TRBJ2-2, with 8 bases lining up with TRBD2. The germline V gene has CDR1 SGHRS and CDR2 YFSETQ. V lost 7 bases to trimming and J lost 3 bases; unmatched junction nucleotides: 2. This CDR3 contains 13 residues. The CDR3 region is CASREGDTGELFF. DNA for the CDR3: TGCGCCAGCCGGGAGGGAGACACCGGGGAGCTGTTTTTT.

The chain is built from TRBV6-2 or TRBV6-3 and TRBJ2-2, with 7 nucleotides matching TRBD1. This CDR3 is 18 amino acids long. Per the germline V gene, CDR1 is MNHEY and CDR2 is SVGEGT. Trimming cost V 6 bases and J 5 bases; bases outside gene matches: 18. CDR3 in amino acids: CASSYPTDRVILTGELFF. In nucleotides, the CDR3 is TGTGCCAGCAGCTATCCTACCGACAGGGTAATATTAACCGGGGAGCTGTTTTTT.

The chain has TRBV13 and TRBJ2-1; D unclear. V dropped 3 bases and J dropped 2 bases, with 8 bases sitting between them. Germline V gene lookup returns CDR1 PRHDT and CDR2 FYEKMQ (reference sequence). The CDR3 is made up of 14 amino acids. CDR3 coding DNA: TGTGCCAGCAGCTTCATAGCAGCCTACAATGAGCAGTTCTTC. It is translated as CASSFIAAYNEQFF.

This clonotype was found a few times. CDR3 loop: CASSSSGGRDTQYF. CDR3 DNA sequence: TGTGCCAGTTCGTCCAGCGGGGGGAGAGATACGCAGTATTTT. V and J are TRBV7-3 and TRBJ2-3; 9 nucleotides agree with TRBD2. The CDR3 is made up of 14 amino acids. Germline V gene data show CDR1 as SGHTA and CDR2 as FQGTGA. J was trimmed by 5 bases and V by 9 bases; bases with no gene match: 9.

The chain employs TRBV4-2 and TRBJ2-7; D not resolved. Germline-derived CDR1 and CDR2 are LGHNA and YNFKEQ. V lost 3 bases and J 0 bases, leaving 6 bases between the germline ends. The CDR3 has 13 residues. In DNA form, the CDR3 reads TGTGCCAGCAGCCAGATTAACTCCTACGAGCAGTACTTC. Protein sequence: CASSQINSYEQYF.

This chain uses TRBV7-9 with TRBJ2-2; 7 nucleotides agree with TRBD1. CDR1 and CDR2 (germline): SEHNR, FQNEAQ (reference sequence). This CDR3 contains 16 residues. V trimming: 0 bases; J trimming: 7 bases; junction bases outside the gene matches: 8. The chain's CDR3 is CASSLAGQVVGGELFF. As DNA, the CDR3 is TGTGCCAGCAGCTTAGCCGGACAGGTCGTAGGCGGGGAGCTGTTTTTT.

This clonotype is labeled medium-sized. V is TRBV19 and J is TRBJ2-6, with a tentative D call TRBD1 (6 bases). Germline loops: CDR1 LNHDA, CDR2 SQIVND (reference sequence). Trimming removed 4 bases from V and 4 bases from J, with 8 bases in between. This CDR3 is built from 14 residues. The CDR3 spells CASSTGQGANVLTF. CDR3 nucleotides: TGTGCCAGTAGTACCGGACAGGGGGCCAACGTCCTGACTTTC.

This chain connects TRBV12-3 or TRBV12-4 to TRBJ2-3; maybe TRBD2 (6 bases). This CDR3 has 13 amino acids. Trimming cost V 8 bases and J 4 bases, with 13 bases left between them. The CDR3 here is CASSEGSADTQYF. DNA for the CDR3: TGTGCCAGCTCGGAGGGTTCGGCAGATACGCAGTATTTT.

This clonotype has more than one count but fewer than ten. The chain combines TRBV6-1 with TRBJ2-7; D possibly corresponds to TRBD1 (5 bases). This CDR3 contains 14 residues. Trimming stripped 2 bases from V and 7 bases from J, with 15 bases between. CDR1 is MNHNS and CDR2 is SASEGT in the germline V gene. The CDR3 region has the DNA TGTGCCAGCAGTGAAATTCAGGGTCTCAGGGAGCAGTACTTC. It encodes CASSEIQGLREQYF.

This clonotype was found a few times. The gene calls are TRBV12-3 or TRBV12-4 and TRBJ1-6; D unclear. Trimming shortened V by 5 bases and J by 4 bases, and 12 bases separated the two germline ends. The CDR3 is made up of 15 amino acids. The CDR3 spells CASSPPAGYNSPLHF. In DNA, the CDR3 is TGTGCCAGCAGTCCCCCCGCGGGTTATAATTCACCCCTCCACTTT.

This clonotype occurred a few times. V is TRBV19 and J is TRBJ2-1; unclear D gene. The length of the CDR3 is 13 residues. Per germline, CDR1 LNHDA and CDR2 SQIVND (reference sequence). V was pared by 0 bases and J by 4 bases, with 4 bases between. CDR3 nucleotides: TGTGCCAGTAGTATAGATGTGTACAATGAGCAGTTCTTC. This gives the protein CASSIDVYNEQFF.

The chain links TRBV29-1 to TRBJ2-7, with TRBD1 identical over 9 bases. This CDR3 is built from 15 residues. The germline gives CDR1 SQVTM, CDR2 ANQGSEA. V lost 3 bases and J lost 2; bases outside the gene matches: 8. Here the CDR3 DNA reads TGCAGCGTTGACGCCGGGACAGGGAACCCCTACGAGCAGTACTTC. Translated: CSVDAGTGNPYEQYF.